The clone carrying this T cell receptor beta chain was seen a few times. The antigen is not known. This CDR3 contains 14 residues. V lost 0 bases, J lost 2 bases, and 1 base stayed unmatched. Germline lookup yields CDR1 WNHNN and CDR2 SYGVQD (reference sequence). This entry is derived from a study of radiotherapy plus CTLA-4 blockade in lung cancer. Study-wide context: Disease control reached approximately 30%, with objective responses in about 19%. Study findings and constraints: Subsequent to radiotherapy plus ipilimumab, tumor-derived TCR clones underwent expansion in blood.

The method was immunoSEQ multiplex PCR; TCRdb's version includes in-frame clones alone and lacks a portion of them. This table has roughly 88,000 clones, roughly 85% appearing once. Sequenced here: peripheral blood, sampled from a patient treated with radiotherapy plus ipilimumab. This sequence was found in a human donor with non-small cell lung cancer who had stable disease on radiotherapy plus ipilimumab. This rearrangement joins TRBV10-1 to TRBJ2-7; 7 bases line up with TRBD1. The CDR3 reads CASSESTGAYEQYF. CDR3 nucleotide sequence: TGCGCCAGCAGTGAGTCAACAGGGGCCTACGAGCAGTACTTC.